Listed here are 27 T cell receptor beta chains from one sample, sequenced in a study of Ad26.COV2.S vaccination and SARS-CoV-2 variants. The sample's treatment: some 20 received Ad26.COV2.S at low or high dose, single or two shots; about 5 received placebo; per-sample allocation not given. All samples were drawn on day 63, counting from the first vaccine or placebo injection. Using immunoSEQ multiplex PCR, the repertoire was profiled, and TCRdb retains in-frame clones only, with some absent. The table shows 350,000 to 550,000 clones, with roughly 87% occurring only once. The material was peripheral blood, obtained in a trial of Ad26.COV2.S vaccine versus placebo. The receptors were sampled from a person between 18 and 65 years old who received the Ad26.COV2.S COVID-19 vaccine or a placebo.

The chain employs TRBV6-4 and TRBJ1-3; D gene ambiguous. The germline gives CDR1 MRHNA, CDR2 SNTAGT. The CDR3 is 15 amino acids. V gave up 2 bases and J gave up 2 bases, with 10 bases separating them. For the CDR3, the DNA is TGTGCCAGCAGTGACGGCTCGGTGGCTGGAAACACCATATATTTT. This sequence encodes CASSDGSVAGNTIYF.

CDR3 nucleotides: TGCGCCAGCAGCTTCAGAGCGGACAGTACCTACGAGCAGTACTTC. Translated, it gives CASSFRADSTYEQYF. The V gene is TRBV5-1, the J gene TRBJ2-7, with D possibly matching TRBD1 (6 bases). The CDR3 covers 15 residues. Deletions cut 2 bases from V and 2 bases from J, with 14 bases between. From germline, CDR1 is SGHRS and CDR2 YFSETQ.

V and J are TRBV15 and TRBJ1-2, with no clear D. The CDR3 is made up of 15 amino acids. Germline V lookup: CDR1 LNHNV, CDR2 YYDKDF (reference sequence). The V and J ends lost 0 bases and 4 bases respectively, with 12 bases between them. CDR3 in DNA: TGTGCCACCAGCAGAGATTCCCCACGGACCTATGGCTACACCTTC. Translation gives CATSRDSPRTYGYTF.

The V call is TRBV7-3, the J call TRBJ2-1; 8 bases are a match to TRBD2. Germline V CDR1 and CDR2: SGHTA, FQGTGA. V shed 4 bases, J shed 5 bases, and the junction held 13 bases outside the gene matches. The CDR3 totals 17 residues. CDR3 sequence: CASSSSLLAGGHNEQFF. CDR3 sequence (DNA): TGTGCCAGCAGCTCGAGCCTCCTAGCGGGCGGCCACAATGAGCAGTTCTTC.

The chain recombines TRBV15 with TRBJ2-3; the D gene is possibly TRBD2 (6 bases). This CDR3 is 19 amino acids long. The V gene lost 0 bases and the J gene lost 1 base, with 20 bases spanning the gap. The germline V gene encodes CDR1 LNHNV and CDR2 YYDKDF (reference sequence). The CDR3 reads CATSRDALLTGVGTDTQYF. CDR3 in DNA: TGTGCCACCAGCAGAGATGCTCTTCTAACGGGAGTGGGCACAGATACGCAGTATTTT.

The chain uses TRBV9 and TRBJ2-1, with 14 nucleotides matching TRBD2. CDR3 length equals 17 residues. The junction had 7 bases not matched to a gene; V was cut back by 4 bases and J by 4 bases. Germline CDR1 and CDR2: SGDLS and YYNGEE. The CDR3 coding sequence is TGTGCCAGCAGCCTCGGACTAGCGGGGGGCCAGTACAATGAGCAGTTCTTC. Encoded protein: CASSLGLAGGQYNEQFF.

This clone turned up a few times. The chain links TRBV2 to TRBJ1-5; D may be TRBD1 (5 bases). Between the trimmed V and J ends, which lost 7 bases and 3 bases, there was a span of 16 bases. The CDR3 runs 15 residues. CDR1 and CDR2 (germline): SNHLY, FYNNEI. In nucleotides, the CDR3 is TGTGCCAGCACCCTCATGGGGCAGGTCAATCAGCCCCAGCATTTT. This codes for CASTLMGQVNQPQHF. Full variable domain (outside the CDR3, taken from reference TRBV2 and TRBJ1-5): EPEVTQTPSHQVTQMGQEVILRCVPISNHLYFYWYRQILGQKVEFLVSFYNNEISEKSEIFDDQFSVERPDGSNFTLKIRSTKLEDSAMYFCASTLMGQVNQPQHFGDGTRLSIL.

This clone was seen a single time. The chain links TRBV11-3 to TRBJ1-1, with D possibly being TRBD1 (5 bases). From germline, CDR1 is SGHNT and CDR2 YENEEA. The CDR3 consists of 13 residues. The V gene lost 4 bases and the J gene lost 4 bases, with 10 bases spanning the gap. The CDR3 reads CASSWGGRTEAFF. DNA of the CDR3: TGTGCCAGCAGCTGGGGCGGACGCACTGAAGCTTTCTTT.

The chain is built from TRBV5-1 and TRBJ2-7, with 8 bases matching TRBD1. The germline gives CDR1 SGHRS, CDR2 YFSETQ. This CDR3 has 17 residues. Trimming at V came to 0 bases and at J to 6 bases, leaving 14 bases not matched to a gene. CDR3 sequence (DNA): TGCGCCAGCAGCTTGGATGGTCTTGTCAGGGGGCTGTCCGAGCAGTACTTC. It yields the protein CASSLDGLVRGLSEQYF.

The V gene is TRBV4-3, the J gene TRBJ1-3; 10 bases agree with TRBD1. The CDR3 has 18 amino acids. Germline V CDR1 and CDR2: LGHNA, YSLEER. V was pared by 2 bases and J by 1 base, with 8 bases of the junction left unmatched. In nucleotides, the CDR3 is TGCGCCAGCAGCCAACAACGGACAGGGGGAGAATCTGGAAACACCATATATTTT. It yields the protein CASSQQRTGGESGNTIYF.

The V call is TRBV3-1 (or the pseudogene TRBV3-2), the J call TRBJ2-7; D ambiguous. Trimming removed 5 bases at V and 2 bases at J, with 19 bases between. CDR1 and CDR2 (germline): LGHDT, YNNKEL (reference sequence). The CDR3 is 16 amino acids. The chain's CDR3 is CASSNQEADITYEQYV. CDR3 coding DNA: TGTGCCAGCAGCAACCAAGAGGCAGACATTACCTACGAGCAGTACGTC.

This chain connects TRBV29-1 to TRBJ1-4; D is unresolved. The CDR3 has 13 residues. In germline, CDR1 is SQVTM, CDR2 ANQGSEA. V dropped 5 bases and J dropped 0 bases, with 7 bases sitting between them. The CDR3 nucleotides read TGCAGCGTTCGGAGGGCAACTAATGAAAAACTGTTTTTT. Protein: CSVRRATNEKLFF.

This clone was detected once. The gene calls are TRBV4-3 and TRBJ1-1; TRBD1 is a possible D gene (5 bases). There are 15 residues in the CDR3. The germline V gene encodes CDR1 LGHNA and CDR2 YSLEER. The V end lost 3 bases, the J end lost 1 base, and 12 bases lay between the germline ends. CDR3 protein: CASSHGADKNTEAFF. The CDR3 nucleotides read TGCGCCAGCAGCCACGGGGCCGACAAGAACACTGAAGCTTTCTTT.

This clone was recorded once. The chain uses TRBV7-2 and TRBJ1-3; 10 nucleotides line up with TRBD1. The CDR3 is made up of 15 amino acids. The germline CDR1 and CDR2 sequences are SGHTA and FQGNSA. V lost 4 bases and J lost 8; bases outside the gene matches: 8. In DNA, the CDR3 is TGTGCCAGCAGCTCCTACGGGACAGGGGAGGACACCATATATTTT. This translates into CASSSYGTGEDTIYF. Combining the CDR3 with reference TRBV7-2 and TRBJ1-3 gives the whole variable domain GAGVSQSPSNKVTEKGKDVELRCDPISGHTALYWYRQSLGQGLEFLIYFQGNSAPDKSGLPSDRFSAERTGGSVSTLTIQRTQQEDSAVYLCASSSYGTGEDTIYFGEGSWLTVV.

The chain uses TRBV28 and TRBJ2-3; 9 positions match TRBD2. V was pared by 4 bases and J by 2 bases, with 7 bases of the junction left unmatched. The CDR3 contains 16 residues. The V gene's germline CDR1 is MDHEN and CDR2 SYDVKM. In nucleotides, the CDR3 is TGTGCCAGCAGTTCATCTAGCGGGGACAACACAGATACGCAGTATTTT. Its protein is CASSSSSGDNTDTQYF.

The V call is TRBV2, the J call TRBJ1-6, with 7 bases lining up with TRBD1. The germline gives CDR1 SNHLY, CDR2 FYNNEI. The CDR3 has 18 amino acids. J lost 0 bases, V lost 4 bases, and 9 bases had no gene match. The CDR3 sequence: CASSGLPGQSSYNSPLHF. The CDR3 bases are TGTGCCAGCAGTGGGTTACCGGGACAGAGCTCCTATAATTCACCCCTCCACTTT.

A few counts support this clone. This chain connects TRBV19 to TRBJ1-5; possibly TRBD1 for D (5 bases). This CDR3 has 16 residues. CDR1 LNHDA and CDR2 SQIVND come from the germline V gene (reference sequence). V gave up 4 bases and J gave up 0 bases, with 13 bases separating them. CDR3 protein: CASSSRGGDSNQPQHF. The CDR3 coding sequence is TGTGCCAGTAGTAGCCGGGGAGGGGATAGCAATCAGCCCCAGCATTTT.

V usage is TRBV7-9 and J usage is TRBJ1-2, with 7 bases lining up with TRBD1. This CDR3 spans 13 amino acids. The germline CDR1 and CDR2 sequences are SEHNR and FQNEAQ (reference sequence). Losses at the gene ends were 6 bases for V and 2 bases for J; bases not matched to a gene: 3. The CDR3 is CASRPTGNYGYTF. The CDR3, as DNA: TGTGCCAGCAGACCGACAGGGAACTATGGCTACACCTTC.

This clone was counted a few times. The chain employs TRBV27 and TRBJ2-1; no definite D call. The germline V gene has CDR1 MNHEY and CDR2 SMNVEV (reference sequence). V lost 2 bases, J lost 7 bases, and 6 bases lay in between. The CDR3 loop spans 12 amino acids. CDR3 coding DNA: TGTGCCAGCAGTTTAATAGGGAATGAGCAGTTCTTC. Translated, it gives CASSLIGNEQFF.

This sequence joins TRBV7-9 and TRBJ2-2; possible D gene TRBD1, 6 bases. CDR3 length equals 15 residues. V gave up 1 base and J gave up 6 bases, with 12 bases separating them. Germline CDR1 reads SEHNR; CDR2 reads FQNEAQ (reference sequence). The CDR3 bases are TGTGCCAGCAGCTTAGAGCAGGGGACACCCGGGGAGCTGTTTTTT. Translating it yields CASSLEQGTPGELFF.

A few counts support this clone. The chain recombines TRBV7-9 with TRBJ2-2; maybe TRBD2 (6 bases). V dropped 6 bases and J dropped 3 bases, with 11 bases sitting between them. The CDR3 loop spans 14 amino acids. Germline V gene data show CDR1 as SEHNR and CDR2 as FQNEAQ (reference sequence). The DNA of the CDR3 is TGTGCCAGCAGGGAGGGTGGAGACACCGGGGAGCTGTTTTTT. Protein product: CASREGGDTGELFF.

V gene TRBV9 combines with J gene TRBJ2-1; perhaps TRBD1 as D (5 bases). The CDR3 runs 15 residues. The ends were cut back, 3 bases at V and 2 bases at J, with 12 bases in the middle. Germline CDR1 is SGDLS and CDR2 is YYNGEE. The CDR3 DNA follows: TGTGCCAGCAGCGCATTGCCAGGGACCTACAATGAGCAGTTCTTC. Protein product: CASSALPGTYNEQFF.

The chain links TRBV10-3 to TRBJ1-2; D ambiguous. With 11 bases removed from V and 0 bases from J, the gap between germline ends came to 16 bases. CDR1 is ENHRY, CDR2 SYGVKD, per germline. This CDR3 is 14 amino acids long. CDR3 sequence: CAATGESSNYGYTF. DNA for the CDR3: TGTGCCGCCACCGGCGAATCATCTAACTATGGCTACACCTTC.

This rearrangement joins TRBV6-6 to TRBJ1-6, with D perhaps matching TRBD1 (6 bases). The CDR3 extends over 15 amino acids. Looked up from germline, CDR1 is MNHNY and CDR2 is SVGAGI (reference sequence). Trimming removed 11 bases at V and 5 bases at J, with 19 bases between. The CDR3 loop is CAAGAHQTDNSPLHF. The CDR3 DNA follows: TGTGCCGCGGGGGCGCACCAAACAGATAATTCACCCCTCCACTTT.

This chain uses TRBV20-1 with TRBJ1-1; D is possibly TRBD1 (5 bases). V lost 3 bases, J lost 0 bases, and 11 bases lay in between. The CDR3 runs to 14 residues. From germline, CDR1 is DFQATT and CDR2 SNEGSKA (reference sequence). DNA of the CDR3: TGCAGTGCTAGTCCCGGGACGGTGAACACTGAAGCTTTCTTT. Translation: CSASPGTVNTEAFF.

The J gene is TRBJ1-5, the V gene TRBV5-1; D unresolved. The CDR3 runs 15 residues. Germline CDR1 SGHRS, CDR2 YFSETQ. The ends were cut back, 2 bases at V and 5 bases at J, with 14 bases in the middle. CDR3 DNA sequence: TGCGCCAGCAGCTTAGGTTGGGGAATTGATCAGCCCCAGCATTTT. It codes for CASSLGWGIDQPQHF.

The V call is TRBV6-6, the J call TRBJ2-5; D ambiguous. The CDR3 is 14 residues long. Germline V gene data show CDR1 as MNHNY and CDR2 as SVGAGI (reference sequence). V lost 0 bases and J lost 4, with 9 bases in between. In nucleotides, the CDR3 is TGTGCCAGCAGTTACTCGAGTTTCGGAGAGACCCAGTACTTC. Translating it yields CASSYSSFGETQYF.